The TCR beta chain under discussion was sequenced for a study of blood T cell repertoires in COVID-19. Looking at the study overall: Sample material is recorded as cDNA or gDNA derived from T cells, B-cell-depleted T cells, or PBMCs.

Assay: immunoSEQ multiplex PCR; the TCRdb copy retains only in-frame clones and omits some. The sample has approximately 140,000 clones; around 86% are singletons. CDR3 length: 15 amino acids. CDR1 SGHVS and CDR2 FQNEAQ come from the germline V gene. V was clipped by 5 bases and J by 10 bases; unmatched bases: 8. The chain uses TRBV7-8 and TRBJ1-6, with TRBD1 matching 10 bases. Sequenced input: peripheral blood. The source is a man aged 80 or over with acute or convalescent COVID-19. The CDR3 loop is CASSPQTGGSSPLHF. The DNA of the CDR3 is TGTGCCAGCAGCCCCCAGACAGGGGGCAGCTCACCCCTCCACTTT.